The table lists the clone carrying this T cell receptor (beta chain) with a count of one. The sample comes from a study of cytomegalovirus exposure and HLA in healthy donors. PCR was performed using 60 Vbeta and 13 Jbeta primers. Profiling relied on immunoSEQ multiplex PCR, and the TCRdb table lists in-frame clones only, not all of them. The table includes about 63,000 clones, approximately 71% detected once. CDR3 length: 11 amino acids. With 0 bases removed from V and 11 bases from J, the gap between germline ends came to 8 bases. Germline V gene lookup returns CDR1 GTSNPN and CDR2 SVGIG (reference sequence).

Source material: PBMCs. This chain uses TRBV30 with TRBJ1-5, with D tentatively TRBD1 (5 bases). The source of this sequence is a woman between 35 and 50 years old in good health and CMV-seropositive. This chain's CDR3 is CAWSVGVTQHF. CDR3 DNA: TGTGCCTGGAGTGTAGGGGTTACCCAGCATTTT. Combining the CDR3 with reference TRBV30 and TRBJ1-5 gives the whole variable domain SQTIHQWPATLVQPVGSPLSLECTVEGTSNPNLYWYRQAAGRGLQLLFYSVGIGQISSEVPQNLSASRPQDRQFILSSKKLLLSDSGFYLCAWSVGVTQHFGDGTRLSIL.